Sequencing of this T cell receptor (beta chain) was carried out in a study of T cell responses to AZD1222 COVID-19 vaccine. Points from the study as a whole: In the spike-specific TCR repertoire, nearly half reportedly target unmutated variant regions. Females made up more of the donors, who were largely white British, and clonal diversity may have come out too low. Scientists sampled the repertoires only once the peak T cell response had passed. Spike-specific TCR breadth and depth both grew after two AZD1222 doses.

This CDR3 has 21 residues. Sequencing used immunoSEQ multiplex PCR; TCRdb keeps in-frame clones, though not all of them. The repertoire has some 200,000 clones, approximately 91% of them found once; the top ten carry roughly 0.99%. Details on this clone: Its antigen remains unidentified.

The material sequenced was peripheral blood, taken on day 0 of AZD1222 vaccination. This receptor was identified in an adult in good health. This chain links TRBV21-1 with TRBJ2-5; TRBD1 is the table's D call, not checked against the DNA. TRBV21-1 is labeled a pseudogene. The DNA for the CDR3 is TGTGCCAGCAGCAAAGAGGGGGCTCTAGCAGGATTCAAGGCCAACCAAGAGACCCAGTACTTC. This gives the protein CASSKEGALAGFKANQETQYF.